This TCR beta chain emerged from a study of T cells in Graves' hyperthyroidism and ophthalmopathy. Study results and caveats: The authors' 13 V-J model separated ophthalmopathy from stable hyperthyroidism. Model-based prediction identified ophthalmopathy a median about 7 months prior to its onset.

Graves' hyperthyroidism was deemed stable absent ophthalmopathy progression within 18 months. Researchers barred patients who had uncontrolled infection, other autoimmune disease, pregnancy or lactation. RNA transcripts served as the template for amplifying TCR beta CDR3 regions. HTBI primers drove first-round RT-PCR of the TCR CDR3. MiXCR was run by TCRdb on the multiplex PCR reads, yielding one entry per CDR3 protein. The table records roughly 570,000 distinct CDR3 sequences, under 60% of them present only once. This CDR3 has 15 amino acids. V shed 3 bases and J 5 bases; nucleotides not matched to a gene: 6. Germline CDR1 is LGHNA and CDR2 is YNFKEQ. This clonotype was seen repeatedly, ten times or more. The target antigen is unknown.

Sequencing was done on a sample of peripheral blood or thyroid tissue (not recorded which). The chain recombines TRBV4-2 with TRBJ2-5, with TRBD2 matching over 10 bases. This clonotype was obtained from a woman in her late teens or twenties with Graves' hyperthyroidism. CDR3 coding DNA: TGTGCCAGCAGCCACCTAGCGGGAGTAGGGGAGACCCAGTACTTC. Translated: CASSHLAGVGETQYF.